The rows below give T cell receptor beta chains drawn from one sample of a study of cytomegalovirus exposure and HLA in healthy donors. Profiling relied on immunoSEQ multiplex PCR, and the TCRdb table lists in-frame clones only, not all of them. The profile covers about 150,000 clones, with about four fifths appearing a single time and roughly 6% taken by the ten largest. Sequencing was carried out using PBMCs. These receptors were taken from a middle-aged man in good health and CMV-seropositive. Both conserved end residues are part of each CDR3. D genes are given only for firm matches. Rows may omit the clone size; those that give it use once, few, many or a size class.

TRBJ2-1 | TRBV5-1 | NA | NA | TGCGCCAGCAGCTTGGAGGGGGAATCCTACAATGAGCAGTTCTTC | CASSLEGESYNEQFF
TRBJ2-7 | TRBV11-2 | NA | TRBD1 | TGTGCCAGCAGAATCCCGGGACAGGGTACCTACGAGCAGTACTTC | CASRIPGQGTYEQYF
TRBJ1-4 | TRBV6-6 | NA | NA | TGTGCCAGCTACGAGGGGGGGGGTGGGAATGAAAAACTGTTTTTT | CASYEGGGGNEKLFF
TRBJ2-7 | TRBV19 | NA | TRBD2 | TGTGCCAGTAGCCCCTTGCGGGGGATCTACGAGCAGTACTTC | CASSPLRGIYEQYF
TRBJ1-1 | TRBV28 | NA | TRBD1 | TGTGCCAGCAGTATGGGACAGGGTAGTGGCGTTACTGAAGCTTTCTTT | CASSMGQGSGVTEAFF
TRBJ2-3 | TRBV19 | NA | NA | TGTGCCAGTAGCCCCCTCAGGTCAGACGTCACAGATACGCAGTATTTT | CASSPLRSDVTDTQYF
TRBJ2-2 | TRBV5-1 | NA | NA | TGCGCCCCCAGGGCGATTGGGAAGTCCGGGGAGCTGTTTTTT | CAPRAIGKSGELFF
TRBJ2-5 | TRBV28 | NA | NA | TGTGCCAGCAGTTTGGGCGGAACAGGGTTCCAAGAGACCCAGTACTTC | CASSLGGTGFQETQYF
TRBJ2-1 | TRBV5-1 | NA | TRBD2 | TGCGCCAGCAGCTTGGTTGGGACTAGCAGCTACAATGAGCAGTTCTTC | CASSLVGTSSYNEQFF
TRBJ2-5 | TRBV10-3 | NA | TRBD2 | TGTGCCATCACGGGAGGGTTAGGGGAGACCCAGTACTTC | CAITGGLGETQYF
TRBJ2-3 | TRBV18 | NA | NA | TGTGCCAGCTCACCAACACAGGATAGCACAGATACGCAGTATTTT | CASSPTQDSTDTQYF
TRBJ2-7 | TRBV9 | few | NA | TGTGCCAGCAGCAAAGACAGTGGCCCGACCTACGAGCAGTACTTC | CASSKDSGPTYEQYF
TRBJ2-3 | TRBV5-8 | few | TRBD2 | TGTGCCAGCAGCTCAGGGACTAGCGGGAGAATATCAGATACGCAGTATTTT | CASSSGTSGRISDTQYF
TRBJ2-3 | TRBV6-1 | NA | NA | TGTGCCAGCAGTGAAGCGCTTAGTGGCGGGAGCACAGATACGCAGTATTTT | CASSEALSGGSTDTQYF
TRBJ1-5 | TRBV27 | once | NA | TGTGCCAGCAGTCTAAAACAGGGACAGCCCCAGCATTTT | CASSLKQGQPQHF
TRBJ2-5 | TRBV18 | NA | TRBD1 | TGTGCCAGCTCATCGACAGGGAACCAAGAGACCCAGTACTTC | CASSSTGNQETQYF
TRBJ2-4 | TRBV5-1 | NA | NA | TGCGCCAGCGCAAAGACAGTAGAGGACATTCAGTACTTC | CASAKTVEDIQYF
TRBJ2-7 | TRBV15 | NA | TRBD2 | TGTGCCACCAGCACCCCGGGAGGCCGACCCTACGAGCAGTACTTC | CATSTPGGRPYEQYF